Presented here are 15 T cell receptor beta chains from one specimen sequenced in a study of T cells in Graves' hyperthyroidism and ophthalmopathy. TCR beta CDR3 regions were amplified from RNA. The HTBI primer set drove a first-round RT-PCR of the TCR CDR3. TCRdb processed the multiplex PCR reads anew with MiXCR; each CDR3 protein has one entry. The sample contains 360,000 or so distinct CDR3 sequences, approximately 18% of which appear only once. Sequenced: blood. These receptors were taken from a middle-aged woman with Graves' ophthalmopathy.

This clonotype was detected a few times. The J gene is TRBJ1-2, the V gene TRBV27; no clear D gene. CDR3 length: 16 residues. CDR1 and CDR2 (germline): MNHEY, SMNVEV (reference sequence). V shed 3 bases and J shed 4 bases, with 18 bases lying between them. The CDR3 DNA sequence: TGTGCCAGCAGTTTTTCCGGAGCCCGGGAGACCTATGGCTACACCTTC. It is translated as CASSFSGARETYGYTF.

The chain recombines TRBV5-6 with TRBJ1-6; D is unclear. The CDR3 runs to 13 residues. Per germline, CDR1 SGHDT and CDR2 YYEEEE. The V end was cut by 1 base, the J end by 6 bases, with 5 bases between. This CDR3 reads CASSLKFNSPLHF. The CDR3, as DNA: TGTGCCAGCAGCTTGAAGTTTAATTCACCCCTCCACTTT.

This clonotype has at least ten counts. V is TRBV13 and J is TRBJ2-5; 7 nucleotides align to TRBD2. V lost 5 bases, J lost 5 bases, and 14 bases stayed unmatched. Germline-derived CDR1 and CDR2 are PRHDT and FYEKMQ (reference sequence). The CDR3 has 16 amino acids. CDR3: CASSPRGTGGAETQYF. CDR3 in DNA: TGTGCCAGCAGCCCGCGGGGGACGGGGGGAGCTGAGACCCAGTACTTC.

This clonotype was detected ten times or more. This chain uses TRBV11-1 with TRBJ2-5, with D maybe TRBD2 (6 bases). Germline assignment: CDR1 SGHAT and CDR2 FQDESV (reference sequence). The CDR3 totals 13 residues. Deletions cut 5 bases from V and 3 bases from J, with 10 bases between. The CDR3 nucleotides are TGTGCCAGCAGCCCGCCGGGAGAAGAGACCCAGTACTTC. It translates to CASSPPGEETQYF.

This clonotype was detected a few times. V and J are TRBV28 and TRBJ1-1; D uncertain. The CDR3 contains 15 residues. The germline V gene encodes CDR1 MDHEN and CDR2 SYDVKM. Trimming took 6 bases from V and 3 from J, leaving 17 bases between them. The CDR3 sequence is CASRNSHGVHTEAFF. The CDR3 nucleotides are TGTGCCAGCAGGAACAGCCACGGGGTTCACACTGAAGCTTTCTTT.

The chain links TRBV24-1 to TRBJ2-5; the match to TRBD1 covers 12 bases. Germline assignment: CDR1 KGHDR and CDR2 SFDVKD. With 4 bases clipped from V and 5 bases from J, the junction kept 7 bases outside the gene matches. The CDR3 loop spans 16 amino acids. CDR3 sequence reads: CATSDPRDRGRETQYF. The CDR3 coding sequence is TGTGCCACCAGTGACCCCCGGGACAGGGGGCGGGAGACCCAGTACTTC.

Many counts were recorded for this clonotype. The chain couples TRBV2 to TRBJ2-5; D uncertain. Germline V gene lookup returns CDR1 SNHLY and CDR2 FYNNEI. This CDR3 is 14 amino acids long. V was cut by 5 bases and J by 1 base, with 11 bases left in between. The CDR3 coding sequence is TGTGCCAGCAGTATGGTGGGGTCCCAAGAGACCCAGTACTTC. Translation gives CASSMVGSQETQYF.

This chain links TRBV28 with TRBJ1-2; perhaps TRBD1 as D (6 bases). This CDR3 comprises 12 residues. Germline values: CDR1 MDHEN, CDR2 SYDVKM. Trimming stripped 8 bases from V and 8 bases from J, with 15 bases between. The CDR3 DNA is TGTGCCAGCCTTACAGGGATAAGGGGCTACACCTTC. It translates to CASLTGIRGYTF.

This clonotype was recorded many times. V is TRBV12-3 or TRBV12-4 and J is TRBJ2-5; D perhaps matches TRBD2 (5 bases). The CDR3 loop spans 16 amino acids. V lost 3 bases and J 2 bases, leaving 16 bases between the germline ends. The CDR3 region has the DNA TGTGCCAGCAGTTTCTCCCGAGGTAGCGCTCAAGAGACCCAGTACTTC. Translation: CASSFSRGSAQETQYF.

The J gene is TRBJ2-2, the V gene TRBV5-5, with TRBD1 matching 7 bases. The germline CDR1 and CDR2 sequences are SGHKS and YYEKEE (reference sequence). After removal of 0 bases from V and 5 bases from J, the junction contained 7 bases not matched to a gene. CDR3 size: 16 residues. This CDR3 reads CASSLEHDRATGELFF. The CDR3 DNA is TGTGCCAGCAGCTTGGAGCATGACAGGGCTACCGGGGAGCTGTTTTTT.

This clonotype was observed many times. The J gene is TRBJ1-1, the V gene TRBV6-4; D remains ambiguous. Germline V gene data show CDR1 as MRHNA and CDR2 as SNTAGT. Trimming took 2 bases from V and 0 from J, leaving 4 bases between them. This CDR3 has 13 residues. The CDR3 region is CASSDGLNTEAFF. The CDR3 DNA sequence: TGTGCCAGCAGTGACGGTTTGAACACTGAAGCTTTCTTT.

This clonotype was seen at least ten times. The chain has TRBV19 and TRBJ1-1; no firm D call. This CDR3 region has 13 residues. Looked up from germline, CDR1 is LNHDA and CDR2 is SQIVND (reference sequence). Trimming took 1 base from V and 3 from J, leaving 6 bases between them. CDR3 in DNA: TGTGCCAGTAGTATAGGTGGCTACACTGAAGCTTTCTTT. Protein: CASSIGGYTEAFF.

This clonotype appeared many times. The chain couples TRBV29-1 to TRBJ1-1; weak D call: TRBD1 (6 bases). Trimming removed 7 bases at V and 3 bases at J, with 15 bases between. The length of the CDR3 is 13 residues. Germline-derived CDR1 and CDR2 are SQVTM and ANQGSEA. The CDR3 protein is CSAGVGVDTEAFF. The CDR3 coding sequence is TGCAGCGCAGGGGTAGGGGTGGACACTGAAGCTTTCTTT.

This chain joins TRBV3-1 and TRBJ2-7; the match to TRBD2 covers 7 bases. There are 14 residues in the CDR3. Germline values: CDR1 LGHDT, CDR2 YNNKEL (reference sequence). Trimming removed 7 bases from V and 2 bases from J; junction bases left unmatched: 8. CDR3: CASTSSGLTYEQYF. CDR3 nucleotide sequence: TGTGCCAGCACCTCTAGCGGCCTCACCTACGAGCAGTACTTC.

The rearrangement uses TRBV6-1 and TRBJ1-1; 7 positions agree with TRBD1. With V trimmed by 7 bases and J by 1 base, 9 bases remained unmatched. Germline V gene lookup returns CDR1 MNHNS and CDR2 SASEGT. The CDR3 sequence is 15 residues long. The CDR3 loop is CASKRDRVENTEAFF. CDR3 sequence (DNA): TGTGCCAGCAAAAGAGACAGGGTGGAGAACACTGAAGCTTTCTTT.